The present entry profiles one T cell receptor beta chain with its context. This sample is part of a study of blood T cell repertoires in COVID-19. In the study overall: The United States, Italy and Spain supplied acute and convalescent COVID-19 samples. In each case, the material was cDNA or gDNA derived from T cells, B-cell-depleted T cells, or PBMCs.

V was clipped by 2 bases and J by 0 bases, with 11 bases between them. This CDR3 region has 15 residues. Germline V gene data show CDR1 as SGHTA and CDR2 as FQGNSA. Original analysis: Scientists estimated how many nucleated cells there were by amplifying reference gene primers. The protocol was immunoSEQ multiplex PCR, while the TCRdb copy is restricted to in-frame clones and leaves out a portion. That table supplies the V and J calls and clone size; D and trimming were determined from the DNA. The sample has around 81,000 clones; around four fifths are singletons. The sample was peripheral blood. V usage is TRBV7-2 and J usage is TRBJ2-7, with no clear D. This sequence originates from a man aged 45-65 years with acute or convalescent COVID-19. The CDR3 loop is CASSLLEFSSYEQYF. The CDR3 DNA follows: TGTGCCAGCAGCTTACTAGAGTTCAGCTCCTACGAGCAGTACTTC. The whole variable domain, filled in from reference TRBV7-2 and TRBJ2-7, reads GAGVSQSPSNKVTEKGKDVELRCDPISGHTALYWYRQSLGQGLEFLIYFQGNSAPDKSGLPSDRFSAERTGGSVSTLTIQRTQQEDSAVYLCASSLLEFSSYEQYFGPGTRLTVT.